This T cell receptor beta chain came from a study of T cell changes during pregnancy in multiple sclerosis. Sequencing used immunoSEQ multiplex PCR; TCRdb keeps in-frame clones, though not all of them. This sample has 91,000 or so clones; roughly 92% occur once, and the top ten carry around 0.99%. V shed 5 bases, J shed 3 bases, and the junction held 6 bases outside the gene matches. Germline V lookup: CDR1 MNHEY, CDR2 SMNVEV (reference sequence). This CDR3 contains 15 residues. The specimen comprised peripheral blood, sampled after pregnancy. V usage is TRBV27 and J usage is TRBJ2-7, with 11 bases that match TRBD2. This receptor was taken from a female donor with multiple sclerosis, enrolled in a pregnancy study. CDR3: CASSHSGTSGYEQYF. Written as DNA, the CDR3 is TGTGCCAGCAGTCACTCCGGGACTAGCGGCTACGAGCAGTACTTC.